The 17 T cell receptor beta chains below were found in one sample sequenced in a study of T cell responses to AZD1222 COVID-19 vaccine. Profiled with immunoSEQ multiplex PCR; TCRdb holds only in-frame clones, not every one. The sample has about 120,000 clones, about 88% seen once; the top ten hold around a quarter. The specimen comprised peripheral blood, sampled on day 0 of AZD1222 vaccination. These receptors were taken from an adult in good health.

J is TRBJ1-5 and V is TRBV19, with TRBD1 matching 9 bases. This CDR3 has 17 amino acids. Germline trimming cut 2 bases from V and 3 bases from J; bases unmatched to any gene: 8. The germline gives CDR1 LNHDA, CDR2 SQIVND (reference sequence). For the CDR3, the DNA is TGTGCCAGTAGTATAAGGGGGGGACAGGGTTACAATCAGCCCCAGCATTTT. Translation: CASSIRGGQGYNQPQHF. The full variable domain, with the rest looked up from reference TRBV19 and TRBJ1-5, is DGGITQSPKYLFRKEGQNVTLSCEQNLNHDAMYWYRQDPGQGLRLIYYSQIVNDFQKGDIAEGYSVSREKKESFPLTVTSAQKNPTAFYLCASSIRGGQGYNQPQHFGDGTRLSIL.

The chain joins TRBV7-6 to TRBJ2-1; D may correspond to TRBD1 or TRBD2 (6 bases each). Trimming left V 1 base short and J 7 bases short, with 8 bases between. The CDR3 has 13 amino acids. CDR1 and CDR2 (germline): SGHVS, FNYEAQ. The CDR3 DNA follows: TGTGCCAGCAGCTTAGAGGGGGGAAATGAGCAGTTCTTC. As protein: CASSLEGGNEQFF.

The V gene is TRBV20-1, the J gene TRBJ2-1; 10 bases fit TRBD2. The CDR3 runs 16 residues. Germline trimming cut 3 bases from V and 8 bases from J; bases unmatched to any gene: 13. The germline V gene encodes CDR1 DFQATT and CDR2 SNEGSKA (reference sequence). CDR3 nucleotides: TGCAGTGCTAGTAAAGGGCTAGCGGGGGTAGGTGATGAGCAGTTCTTC. Translation gives CSASKGLAGVGDEQFF.

This chain links TRBV14 with TRBJ1-6, with 7 bases aligning to TRBD1. The CDR3 consists of 17 residues. Germline assignment: CDR1 SGHDN and CDR2 FVKESK. V shed 0 bases and J 9 bases; nucleotides not matched to a gene: 11. CDR3 sequence: CASSQDRPGTVSSPLHF. CDR3 in DNA: TGTGCCAGCAGCCAAGATCGTCCCGGGACAGTGAGTTCACCCCTCCACTTT.

The CDR3 is CASSPGLEGTGELFF. The CDR3 bases are TGTGCCAGCAGCCCGGGACTAGAGGGGACCGGGGAGCTGTTTTTT. This chain connects TRBV3-1 (or the pseudogene TRBV3-2) to TRBJ2-2, with 8 bases fitting TRBD2. The CDR3 extends over 15 amino acids. J lost 5 bases, V lost 4 bases, and 6 bases had no gene match. Per germline, CDR1 LGHDT and CDR2 YNNKEL (reference sequence).

The CDR3 sequence is CASSYSSAREGGYTF. In DNA form, the CDR3 reads TGTGCCAGCAGTTACTCGTCGGCCCGGGAGGGAGGCTACACCTTC. J is TRBJ1-2 and V is TRBV6-5; D is undetermined. The CDR3 covers 15 residues. With 0 bases removed from V and 8 bases from J, the gap between germline ends came to 16 bases. Germline lookup yields CDR1 MNHEY and CDR2 SVGAGI.

This clone is a singleton in its sample. This chain joins TRBV28 and TRBJ1-2, with D perhaps TRBD1 (6 bases). V shed 6 bases and J shed 2 bases, with 16 bases lying between them. The CDR3 covers 15 residues. Germline V gives CDR1 MDHEN, CDR2 SYDVKM. The CDR3 region is CASRGVEGQNYGYTF. CDR3 bases: TGTGCCAGCAGAGGGGTGGAGGGACAAAACTATGGCTACACCTTC.

The table lists this clone with a few counts. The chain has TRBV19 and TRBJ2-2, with D perhaps assigned TRBD1 or TRBD2 (5 bases each). This CDR3 region has 17 residues. V lost 8 bases to trimming and J lost 3 bases, with 22 bases between them. Looked up from germline, CDR1 is LNHDA and CDR2 is SQIVND (reference sequence). For the CDR3, the DNA is TGTGCCAGTTTTGTAGCAGGGAGCACATGGGACACCGGGGAGCTGTTTTTT. Residues: CASFVAGSTWDTGELFF.

The chain carries TRBV30 and TRBJ1-1; 7 bases are shared with TRBD1. V trimming: 4 bases; J trimming: 5 bases; junction bases outside the gene matches: 13. The CDR3 runs to 15 residues. Germline CDR1 GTSNPN, CDR2 SVGIG (reference sequence). The DNA of the CDR3 is TGTGCCTGGACGCCCCTCGGGACAGTTGGAACTGAAGCTTTCTTT. Its protein product is CAWTPLGTVGTEAFF.

V usage is TRBV5-1 and J usage is TRBJ2-3; 10 positions agree with TRBD2. This CDR3 region has 14 residues. The V gene's germline CDR1 is SGHRS and CDR2 YFSETQ. V trimming: 6 bases; J trimming: 5 bases; junction bases outside the gene matches: 6. In DNA, the CDR3 is TGCGCCAGCACCCTAGCGGGAGTGGGAGATACGCAGTATTTT. Its protein product is CASTLAGVGDTQYF.

This sequence joins TRBV7-9 and TRBJ2-1; possible D gene TRBD2, 6 bases. In germline, CDR1 is SEHNR, CDR2 FQNEAQ (reference sequence). CDR3 length equals 13 residues. The V and J ends lost 5 bases and 7 bases respectively, with 12 bases between them. The CDR3 DNA sequence: TGTGCCAGCAGCCCGGCAGGAGGGAATGAGCAGTTCTTC. It encodes CASSPAGGNEQFF.

The chain joins TRBV7-2 to TRBJ2-3; no reliable D call. Germline loops: CDR1 SGHTA, CDR2 FQGNSA. CDR3 size: 15 residues. Deletions cut 5 bases from V and 0 bases from J, with 12 bases between. CDR3: CASSPLPFSTDTQYF. The CDR3 DNA follows: TGTGCCAGCAGCCCACTACCCTTTAGCACAGATACGCAGTATTTT.

This chain connects TRBV11-2 to TRBJ2-1; 12 nucleotides line up with TRBD1. The CDR3 is 14 amino acids. CDR1 and CDR2 from the germline V gene are SGHAT and FQNNGV. The V and J ends lost 5 bases and 7 bases, in that order; junction bases with no gene match: 3. The CDR3 DNA follows: TGTGCCAGCAGCCCGGGACAGGGGGCAAATGAGCAGTTCTTC. Its translation is CASSPGQGANEQFF.

The chain combines TRBV6-4 with TRBJ2-5; no definite D call. The germline CDR1 and CDR2 sequences are MRHNA and SNTAGT. This CDR3 contains 10 residues. Trimming pared 3 bases from V and 4 bases from J, leaving 0 bases between. CDR3 DNA: TGTGCCAGCAGTGAAGAGACCCAGTACTTC. Amino acid sequence: CASSEETQYF.

J is TRBJ2-2 and V is TRBV3-1 (or the pseudogene TRBV3-2); D not certain. CDR1 is LGHDT, CDR2 YNNKEL, per germline (reference sequence). The CDR3 loop spans 13 amino acids. Trimming took 1 base from V and 5 from J, leaving 5 bases between them. The CDR3 here is CASSQGKTGELFF. The CDR3 DNA reads as TGTGCCAGCAGCCAAGGGAAGACCGGGGAGCTGTTTTTT.

CDR3 coding DNA: TGTGCCATCAGTGAGTCCCGGGGGGAAGTATCTGAAGCTTTCTTT. Its protein is CAISESRGEVSEAFF. The rearrangement uses TRBV10-3 and TRBJ1-1; tentative D call: TRBD1 (5 bases). Germline loops: CDR1 ENHRY, CDR2 SYGVKD. V gave up 0 bases and J gave up 6 bases, with 14 bases separating them. CDR3 length equals 15 residues.

The rearrangement joins TRBV30 to TRBJ2-7; weak D call: TRBD1 (6 bases). Germline V gene lookup returns CDR1 GTSNPN and CDR2 SVGIG (reference sequence). V lost 2 bases and J 2 bases, leaving 16 bases between the germline ends. This CDR3 has 15 residues. CDR3 sequence (DNA): TGTGCCTGGAGTCCCCGTCGACAGGACCCCTACGAGCAGTACTTC. It is translated as CAWSPRRQDPYEQYF.